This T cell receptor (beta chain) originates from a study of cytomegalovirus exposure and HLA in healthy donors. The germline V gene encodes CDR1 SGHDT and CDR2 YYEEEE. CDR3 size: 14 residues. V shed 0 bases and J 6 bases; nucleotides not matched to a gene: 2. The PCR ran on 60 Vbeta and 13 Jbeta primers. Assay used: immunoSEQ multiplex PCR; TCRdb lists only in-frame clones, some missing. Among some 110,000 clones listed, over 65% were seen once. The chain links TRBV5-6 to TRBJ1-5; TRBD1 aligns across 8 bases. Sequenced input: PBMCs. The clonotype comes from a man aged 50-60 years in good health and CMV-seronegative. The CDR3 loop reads CASSLAGGGQPQHF. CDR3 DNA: TGTGCCAGCAGCTTGGCAGGGGGCGGTCAGCCCCAGCATTTT.